This TCR beta chain was captured by sequencing in a study of monozygotic twins with cystic fibrosis. Overall study: Approximately 3 micrograms of fragmented DNA underwent roughly 15 PCR cycles for library preparation. Overall study findings and caveats: Median Simpson clonality of 0.0095 suggested naive T cells predominated.

V shed 0 bases and J shed 6 bases, with 8 bases lying between them. The CDR3 runs to 13 residues. Germline loops: CDR1 SQVTM, CDR2 ANQGSEA. In the case of this clone: Antigen: not known.

Method: immunoSEQ multiplex PCR; TCRdb's copy keeps in-frame clones and lacks some. The data contain about 22,000 clones, approximately 97% of them singletons. The sequenced sample was blood. The sequence was collected from a girl aged 5-17 years with cystic fibrosis. The V call is TRBV29-1, the J call TRBJ2-2, with D perhaps matching TRBD1 (5 bases). This chain's CDR3 is CSVEDLQAGELFF. The CDR3 DNA is TGCAGCGTTGAAGATCTACAGGCCGGGGAGCTGTTTTTT.